This T cell receptor beta chain appears in the sequencing data of a study of control samples from healthy donors and cancer patients. The data were produced by immunoSEQ multiplex PCR, yet TCRdb's version contains in-frame clones alone and is incomplete. The table has 120,000 or so clones, roughly nine tenths seen once. Trimming shortened V by 3 bases and J by 2 bases, and 10 bases separated the two germline ends. This CDR3 contains 14 residues. Germline V CDR1 and CDR2: MNHEY, SVGAGI. This receptor was taken from a woman younger than 35 in good health. Specimen: blood. J is TRBJ1-1 and V is TRBV6-5; no reliable D call. CDR3 residues: CASSYVAGNTEAFF. The CDR3 region has the DNA TGTGCCAGCAGTTATGTGGCAGGTAACACTGAAGCTTTCTTT.